This TCR beta chain came from a study of OX40 agonist ivuxolimab in advanced cancers. Across the study: Males comprised 75% to 90% of the group, whose mean age was approximately 60 years (range roughly 20 to 85).

There are a few counts of this clone. The antigen is undetermined. Study findings and constraints: Antigen specificity of clonally expanded peripheral T cells was not established. At 0.1 to 3.0 mg/kg, clonal expansion of CD4+ and CD8+ blood T cells had occurred by week 6.

Using immunoSEQ multiplex PCR, the repertoire was profiled, and TCRdb retains in-frame clones only, with some absent. The sample has roughly 60,000 clones, around 84% seen once. The CDR3 is made up of 12 amino acids. Trimming left V 1 base short and J 7 bases short, with 4 bases between. The germline V gene has CDR1 SNHLY and CDR2 FYNNEI. A history of autoimmune disease or systemic immunosuppression excluded patients. V is TRBV2 and J is TRBJ2-2; no definite D call. The TCR comes from an adult with an advanced solid tumor such as melanoma, head and neck, liver or kidney cancer. The sequences come from CD4+ or CD8+ T cells sorted from blood, collected in a trial of the OX40 agonist ivuxolimab. The CDR3 DNA is TGTGCCAGCAGTGAAGTCGGCGGGGAGCTGTTTTTT. Protein sequence: CASSEVGGELFF.